This note documents a single T cell receptor (beta chain) sequence. The protocol was immunoSEQ multiplex PCR, while the TCRdb copy is restricted to in-frame clones and leaves out a portion. The data hold 150,000 or so clones, with 80% to 90% observed a single time. These data are taken from a study of blood T cell repertoires in COVID-19. Study summary: Sample material is recorded as cDNA or gDNA derived from T cells, B-cell-depleted T cells, or PBMCs.

Patients of the Seattle cohort, enrolled during active infection, were followed longitudinally. The specimen sequenced was peripheral blood. The sequence came from a woman aged 60-70 years with COVID-19, enrolled during active disease.

CDR3: CASTTVMNTEAFF. The DNA of the CDR3 is TGTGCCAGTACCACGGTGATGAACACTGAAGCTTTCTTT. This chain connects TRBV19 to TRBJ1-1, with unresolved D. Trimming removed 7 bases at V and 0 bases at J, with 9 bases between. Per the germline V gene, CDR1 is LNHDA and CDR2 is SQIVND (reference sequence). The CDR3 is 13 amino acids.